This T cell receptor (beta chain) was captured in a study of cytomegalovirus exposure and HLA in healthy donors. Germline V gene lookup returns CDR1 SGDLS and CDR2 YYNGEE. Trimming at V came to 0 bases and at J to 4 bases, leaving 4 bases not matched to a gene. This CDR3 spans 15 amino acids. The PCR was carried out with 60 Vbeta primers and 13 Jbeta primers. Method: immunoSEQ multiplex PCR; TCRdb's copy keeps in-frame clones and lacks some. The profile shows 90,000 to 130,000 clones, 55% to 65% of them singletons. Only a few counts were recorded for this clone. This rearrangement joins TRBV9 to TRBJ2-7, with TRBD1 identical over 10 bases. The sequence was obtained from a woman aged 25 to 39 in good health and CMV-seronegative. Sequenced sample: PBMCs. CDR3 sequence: CASSVAQGQGYEQYF. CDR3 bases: TGTGCCAGCAGCGTAGCTCAGGGACAGGGGTACGAGCAGTACTTC.